These 18 T cell receptor beta chains share one sample of origin, sequenced in a study of blood T cell repertoires in COVID-19. Profiled with immunoSEQ multiplex PCR; TCRdb holds only in-frame clones, not every one. The sample lists 300,000 to 350,000 clones; 90% were seen once. Material: peripheral blood. The receptors shown here come from a woman in her thirties with COVID-19, enrolled during active disease.

The chain is built from TRBV9 and TRBJ2-3; D gene unclear. This CDR3 is 14 amino acids long. Germline CDR1 is SGDLS and CDR2 is YYNGEE. V was cut by 2 bases and J by 4 bases, with 11 bases left in between. The CDR3 coding sequence is TGTGCCAGCAGCGTCGTCGAGTCGCCAGATACGCAGTATTTT. Its protein is CASSVVESPDTQYF.

The chain has TRBV5-1 and TRBJ1-6; possible D gene TRBD1, 6 bases. The V end lost 4 bases, the J end lost 10 bases, and 15 bases lay between the germline ends. This CDR3 contains 14 residues. CDR1 and CDR2 (germline): SGHRS, YFSETQ. As DNA, the CDR3 is TGCGCCAGCAGCACCACAGGGAGGGACTCACCCCTCCACTTT. The encoded protein is CASSTTGRDSPLHF.

This clone appeared a single time. V and J are TRBV19 and TRBJ1-5; 9 nucleotides match TRBD1. The J segment lost 5 bases and the V segment lost 1 base, leaving 6 bases of the junction unmatched. The germline CDR1 and CDR2 sequences are LNHDA and SQIVND (reference sequence). This CDR3 is 16 amino acids long. The CDR3, as DNA: TGTGCCAGTAGTATAGGAAGGGACAGGGATCATCAGCCCCAGCATTTT. Its translation: CASSIGRDRDHQPQHF.

The rearrangement uses TRBV24-1 and TRBJ2-5; D not resolved. The CDR3 length is 11 residues. CDR1 and CDR2 (germline): KGHDR, SFDVKD. Trimming left V 7 bases short and J 9 bases short, with 11 bases between. This CDR3 is CATRPGPSQYF. CDR3 bases: TGTGCCACCAGACCTGGGCCCTCCCAGTACTTC.

Concerning this clone itself: The junction departs from germline at one end; a sequencing error may be responsible. The chain combines TRBV28 with TRBJ2-5; TRBD2 agrees at 13 bases. Germline CDR1 and CDR2: MDHEN and SYDVKM. The CDR3 loop spans 12 amino acids. The CDR3 is CASSIRTSGSHF. In nucleotides, the CDR3 is TGTGCCAGCAGCATCCGGACTAGCGGGAGCCACTTC.

V gene TRBV5-6 combines with J gene TRBJ2-5; D is unclear. V was clipped by 0 bases and J by 2 bases, with 5 bases between them. The CDR3 length is 13 residues. Germline V gene sequence: CDR1 SGHDT, CDR2 YYEEEE. The CDR3 sequence is CASSLDRQETQYF. Here the CDR3 DNA reads TGTGCCAGCAGCTTGGACAGACAAGAGACCCAGTACTTC.

The V and J genes are TRBV9 and TRBJ2-3; D is possibly TRBD1 (7 bases). CDR3 size: 17 residues. Trimming removed 3 bases at V and 3 bases at J, with 20 bases between. Germline V gives CDR1 SGDLS, CDR2 YYNGEE. The CDR3 DNA reads TGTGCCAGCAGCGCCTTAGTCGGAGGGGGCGCAACAGATACGCAGTATTTT. Residues: CASSALVGGGATDTQYF.

CDR3 amino acids: CASSKDRGFYGYTF. The CDR3 DNA reads as TGTGCCAGCAGCAAGGACAGGGGGTTCTATGGCTACACCTTC. V is TRBV27 and J is TRBJ1-2; 10 nucleotides align to TRBD1. V lost 6 bases to trimming and J lost 4 bases; unmatched junction nucleotides: 5. The CDR3 is 14 residues long. Germline V lookup: CDR1 MNHEY, CDR2 SMNVEV (reference sequence).

The chain couples TRBV28 to TRBJ1-3, with D unresolved. Trimming shortened V by 4 bases and J by 2 bases, and 6 bases separated the two germline ends. The CDR3 consists of 13 residues. Germline V lookup: CDR1 MDHEN, CDR2 SYDVKM. CDR3 nucleotide sequence: TGTGCCAGCAGTTCCCCGGCTGGAAACACCATATATTTT. This sequence encodes CASSSPAGNTIYF.

The J gene is TRBJ2-1, the V gene TRBV29-1; TRBD2 matches 15 bases. The V gene's germline CDR1 is SQVTM and CDR2 ANQGSEA. With 0 bases clipped from V and 4 bases from J, the junction kept 4 bases outside the gene matches. The CDR3 consists of 17 residues. The chain's CDR3 is CSVEEVGTSGGYNEQFF. The DNA for the CDR3 is TGCAGCGTTGAAGAAGTAGGGACTAGCGGGGGGTACAATGAGCAGTTCTTC.

The rearrangement uses TRBV5-1 and TRBJ1-6; 9 nucleotides agree with TRBD1. The CDR3 loop spans 16 amino acids. After removal of 4 bases from V and 8 bases from J, the junction contained 10 bases not matched to a gene. Germline CDR1 reads SGHRS; CDR2 reads YFSETQ. As DNA, the CDR3 is TGCGCCAGCAGCCCGGGAGACAGGGGGATTTATTCACCCCTCCACTTT. It encodes CASSPGDRGIYSPLHF. Full variable domain (outside the CDR3, taken from reference TRBV5-1 and TRBJ1-6): KAGVTQTPRYLIKTRGQQVTLSCSPISGHRSVSWYQQTPGQGLQFLFEYFSETQRNKGNFPGRFSGRQFSNSRSEMNVSTLELGDSALYLCASSPGDRGIYSPLHFGNGTRLTVT.

The V call is TRBV12-5, the J call TRBJ2-3; 15 bases are shared with TRBD2. V trimming: 6 bases; J trimming: 0 bases; junction bases outside the gene matches: 4. Germline V lookup: CDR1 LGHNT, CDR2 FRNRAP. The CDR3 extends over 17 amino acids. CDR3 sequence (DNA): TGTGCTAGTGGCCGGACTAGCGGGAGGGCCAGCACAGATACGCAGTATTTT. The encoded protein is CASGRTSGRASTDTQYF. The whole variable domain, remainder taken from reference TRBV12-5 and TRBJ2-3, is DARVTQTPRHKVTEMGQEVTMRCQPILGHNTVFWYRQTMMQGLELLAYFRNRAPLDDSGMPKDRFSAEMPDATLATLKIQPSEPRDSAVYFCASGRTSGRASTDTQYFGPGTRLTVL.

This chain uses TRBV7-2 with TRBJ1-5; 7 nucleotides match TRBD1. This CDR3 has 15 amino acids. Per germline, CDR1 SGHTA and CDR2 FQGNSA. V gave up 4 bases and J gave up 0 bases; unmatched junction bases: 3. The CDR3 protein is CASSSTGVSNQPQHF. Written as DNA, the CDR3 is TGTGCCAGCAGCTCTACAGGGGTTAGCAATCAGCCCCAGCATTTT.

The chain combines TRBV29-1 with TRBJ2-1; 7 bases map to TRBD2. The V gene's germline CDR1 is SQVTM and CDR2 ANQGSEA. This CDR3 has 14 residues. The trim removed 5 bases at V and 3 bases at J, leaving 7 bases unmatched. Here the CDR3 reads CSVSLWEGYNEQFF. CDR3 in DNA: TGCAGCGTTAGTTTGTGGGAGGGCTACAATGAGCAGTTCTTC.

The sample holds one count of this clone. This rearrangement joins TRBV27 to TRBJ2-3, with TRBD2 matching 8 bases. After removal of 8 bases from V and 5 bases from J, the junction contained 12 bases not matched to a gene. This CDR3 has 15 amino acids. Germline V gene data show CDR1 as MNHEY and CDR2 as SMNVEV (reference sequence). The CDR3 protein is CASSLGASGLDTQYF. The CDR3 bases are TGTGCCAGCTCACTAGGGGCTAGCGGGCTAGATACGCAGTATTTT.

This chain joins TRBV16 and TRBJ2-7; 7 nucleotides match TRBD2. The germline gives CDR1 KGHSY, CDR2 FQNENV. The CDR3 runs to 14 residues. V lost 4 bases and J lost 7; bases outside the gene matches: 10. The CDR3 sequence is CASSLSGRGREQYF. The CDR3 region has the DNA TGTGCCAGCAGCCTTAGCGGGCGAGGGAGGGAGCAGTACTTC.

J is TRBJ2-5 and V is TRBV19; D is possibly TRBD2 (6 bases). Trimming took 3 bases from V and 5 from J, leaving 13 bases between them. Per germline, CDR1 LNHDA and CDR2 SQIVND (reference sequence). The length of the CDR3 is 14 residues. This CDR3 is CASSIGFREETQYF. The CDR3, as DNA: TGTGCCAGTAGTATCGGGTTCCGGGAGGAGACCCAGTACTTC.

The rearrangement uses TRBV29-1 and TRBJ2-1; D is unresolved. This CDR3 contains 10 residues. Germline V gene data show CDR1 as SQVTM and CDR2 as ANQGSEA. The CDR3 sequence: CSFSYNEQFF. CDR3 in DNA: TGCTCCTTCTCCTACAATGAGCAGTTCTTC.